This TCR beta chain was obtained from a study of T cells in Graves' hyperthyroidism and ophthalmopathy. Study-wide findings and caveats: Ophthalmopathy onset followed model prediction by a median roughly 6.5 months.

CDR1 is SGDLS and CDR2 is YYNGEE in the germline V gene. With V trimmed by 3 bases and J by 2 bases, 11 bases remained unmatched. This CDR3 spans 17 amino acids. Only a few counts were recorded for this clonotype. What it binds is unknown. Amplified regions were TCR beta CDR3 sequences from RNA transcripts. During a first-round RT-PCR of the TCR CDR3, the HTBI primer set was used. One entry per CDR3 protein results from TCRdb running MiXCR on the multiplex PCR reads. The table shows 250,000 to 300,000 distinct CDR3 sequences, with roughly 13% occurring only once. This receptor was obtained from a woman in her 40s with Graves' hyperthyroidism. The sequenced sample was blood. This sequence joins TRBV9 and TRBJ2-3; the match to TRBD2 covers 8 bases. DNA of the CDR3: TGTGCCAGCAGCGACCCCGATCTAGCGGGTATCACAGATACGCAGTATTTT. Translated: CASSDPDLAGITDTQYF.